This T cell receptor beta chain was found in a study of cytomegalovirus exposure and HLA in healthy donors. Study-wide points: Among TCR beta chains, those listed as cytomegalovirus-associated numbered some 160.

Generated by immunoSEQ multiplex PCR, the TCRdb table keeps only in-frame clones and is missing some. This sample yields roughly 150,000 clones, of which roughly 80% are seen a single time; 10% belongs to the top ten. The germline V and J ends were trimmed by 6 bases and 2 bases, with 17 bases remaining between them. CDR1 and CDR2 from the germline V gene are SGHRS and YFSETQ. The CDR3 covers 15 residues. Comment on this clone: Antigen: not known.

The rearrangement links TRBV5-1 to TRBJ1-1; D possibly corresponds to TRBD1 (6 bases). The sample consisted of PBMCs. This clonotype was obtained from a man between 25 and 39 years old in good health and CMV-seropositive. The CDR3 here is CASTWGGRGNTEAFF. The CDR3 bases are TGCGCCAGCACCTGGGGGGGCAGGGGCAACACTGAAGCTTTCTTT.